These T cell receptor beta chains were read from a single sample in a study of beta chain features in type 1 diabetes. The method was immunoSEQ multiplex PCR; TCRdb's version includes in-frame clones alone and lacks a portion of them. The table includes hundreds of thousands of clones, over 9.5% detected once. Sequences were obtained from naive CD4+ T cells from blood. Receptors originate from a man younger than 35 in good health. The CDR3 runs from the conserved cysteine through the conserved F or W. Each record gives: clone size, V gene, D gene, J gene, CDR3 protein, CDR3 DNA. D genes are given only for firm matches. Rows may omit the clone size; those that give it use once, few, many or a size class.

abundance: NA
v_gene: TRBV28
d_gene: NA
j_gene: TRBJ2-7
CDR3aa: CASRDYTYEQYF
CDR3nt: TGTGCCAGCAGGGACTATACCTACGAGCAGTACTTC

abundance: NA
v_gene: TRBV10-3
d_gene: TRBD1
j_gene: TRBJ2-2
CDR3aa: CAIRRTGDGGELFF
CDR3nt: TGTGCCATCAGAAGGACAGGGGATGGCGGGGAGCTGTTTTTT

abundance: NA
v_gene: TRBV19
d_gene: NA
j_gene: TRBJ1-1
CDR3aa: CASSILPWRTNTEAFF
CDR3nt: TGTGCCAGTAGTATACTCCCGTGGAGGACGAACACTGAAGCTTTCTTT

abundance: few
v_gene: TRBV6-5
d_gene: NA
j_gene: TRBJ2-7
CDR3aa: CASSLDHFGFYEQYF
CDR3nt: TGTGCCAGCAGCCTAGACCATTTCGGTTTTTACGAGCAGTACTTC

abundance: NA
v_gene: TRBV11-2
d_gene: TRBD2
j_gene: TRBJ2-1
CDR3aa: CASSSLRVAGGGSYNEQFF
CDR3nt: TGTGCCAGCAGTTCCCTTCGAGTAGCGGGAGGTGGGTCCTACAATGAGCAGTTCTTC

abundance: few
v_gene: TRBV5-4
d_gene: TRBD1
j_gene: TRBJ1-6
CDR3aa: CASSGDRGNNSPLHF
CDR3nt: TGTGCCAGCAGCGGGGACAGGGGAAATAATTCACCCCTCCACTTT

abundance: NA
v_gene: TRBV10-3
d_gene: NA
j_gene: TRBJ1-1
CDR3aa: CAITQGLEAFF
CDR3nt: TGTGCCATCACTCAGGGGCTTGAAGCTTTCTTT

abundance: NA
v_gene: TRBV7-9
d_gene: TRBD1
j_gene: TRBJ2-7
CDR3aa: CASSFGTGDDEQYF
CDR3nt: TGTGCCAGCAGCTTCGGGACAGGGGACGACGAGCAGTACTTC

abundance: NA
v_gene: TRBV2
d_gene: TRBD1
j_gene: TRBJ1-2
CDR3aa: CASSEQRTGAGYGYTF
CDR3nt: TGTGCCAGCAGTGAGCAGAGGACAGGGGCGGGCTATGGCTACACCTTC

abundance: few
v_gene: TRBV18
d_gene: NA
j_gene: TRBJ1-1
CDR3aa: CASSPKTEGGTEAFF
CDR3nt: TGTGCCAGCTCACCGAAGACAGAAGGTGGAACTGAAGCTTTCTTT

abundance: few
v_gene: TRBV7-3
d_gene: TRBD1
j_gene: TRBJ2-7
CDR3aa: CASSSGTDEQYF
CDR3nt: TGTGCCAGCAGCTCCGGGACAGACGAGCAGTACTTC

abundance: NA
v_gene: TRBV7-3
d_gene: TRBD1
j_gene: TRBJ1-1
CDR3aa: CASSLAFPGTGIGAFF
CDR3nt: TGTGCCAGCAGCTTAGCCTTCCCCGGGACAGGAATTGGAGCTTTCTTT

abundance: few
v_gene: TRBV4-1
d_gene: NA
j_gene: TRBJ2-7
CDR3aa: CASSHGGGGYEQYF
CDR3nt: TGCGCCAGCAGCCACGGGGGCGGGGGATACGAGCAGTACTTC

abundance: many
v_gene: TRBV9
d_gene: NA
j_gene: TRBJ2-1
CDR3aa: CASSQYNEQFF
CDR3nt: TGTGCCAGCAGCCAATACAATGAGCAGTTCTTC

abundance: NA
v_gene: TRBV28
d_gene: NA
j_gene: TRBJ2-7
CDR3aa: CASTSGGEQYF
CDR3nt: TGTGCCAGCACGTCGGGTGGGGAGCAGTACTTC

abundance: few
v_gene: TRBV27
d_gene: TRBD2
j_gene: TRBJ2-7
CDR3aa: CASSFGRQAGEQYF
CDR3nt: TGTGCCAGCAGTTTTGGACGGCAAGCGGGGGAGCAGTACTTC

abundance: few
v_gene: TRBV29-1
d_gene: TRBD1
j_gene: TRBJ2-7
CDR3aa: CSVIPRFRQGAGEQYF
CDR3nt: TGCAGCGTCATCCCCAGGTTCAGACAGGGGGCGGGAGAGCAGTACTTC

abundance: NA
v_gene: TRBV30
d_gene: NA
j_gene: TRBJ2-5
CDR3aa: CAWTPGETQYF
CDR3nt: TGTGCCTGGACCCCCGGGGAGACCCAGTACTTC

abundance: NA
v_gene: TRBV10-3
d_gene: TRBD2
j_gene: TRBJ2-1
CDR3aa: CAITGSGSANEQFF
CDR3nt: TGTGCCATCACCGGTAGCGGGAGTGCTAATGAGCAGTTCTTC

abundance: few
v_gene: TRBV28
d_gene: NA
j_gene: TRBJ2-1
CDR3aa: CASTAAPSYNEQFF
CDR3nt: TGTGCCAGCACAGCGGCCCCCTCCTACAATGAGCAGTTCTTC

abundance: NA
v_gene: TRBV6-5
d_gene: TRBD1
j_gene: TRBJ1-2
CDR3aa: CASSPQTGGYGYTF
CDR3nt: TGTGCCAGCAGTCCACAGACAGGGGGCTATGGCTACACCTTC

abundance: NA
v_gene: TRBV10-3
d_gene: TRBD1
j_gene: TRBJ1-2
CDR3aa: CAISDSDRTNYGYTF
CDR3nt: TGTGCCATCAGTGATTCGGACAGGACTAACTATGGCTACACCTTC

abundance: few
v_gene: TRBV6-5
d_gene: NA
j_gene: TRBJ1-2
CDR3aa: CASIKGRHSLYGYTF
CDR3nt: TGTGCCAGCATCAAAGGGAGGCACTCTCTCTATGGCTACACCTTC

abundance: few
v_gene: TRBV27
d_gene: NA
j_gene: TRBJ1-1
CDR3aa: CASSFRQGRTEAFF
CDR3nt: TGTGCCAGCAGTTTCCGGCAGGGGCGAACTGAAGCTTTCTTT

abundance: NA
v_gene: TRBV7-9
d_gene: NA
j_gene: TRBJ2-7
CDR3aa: CASSLVSWYSYEQYF
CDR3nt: TGTGCCAGCAGCTTAGTAAGCTGGTACTCCTACGAGCAGTACTTC

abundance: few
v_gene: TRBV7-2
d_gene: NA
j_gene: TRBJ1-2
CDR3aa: CASSLATGDGYTF
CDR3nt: TGTGCCAGCAGCTTAGCGACGGGGGATGGCTACACCTTC

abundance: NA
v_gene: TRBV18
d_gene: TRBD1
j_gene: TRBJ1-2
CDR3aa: CASSPMDRGYGYTF
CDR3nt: TGTGCCAGCTCACCTATGGACAGGGGCTATGGCTACACCTTC

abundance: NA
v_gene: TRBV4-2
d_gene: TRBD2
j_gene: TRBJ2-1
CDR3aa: CASSQSSGSVLLAGVREQFF
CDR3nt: TGTGCCAGCAGCCAGTCCTCCGGCTCCGTATTACTAGCGGGGGTCCGGGAGCAGTTCTTC

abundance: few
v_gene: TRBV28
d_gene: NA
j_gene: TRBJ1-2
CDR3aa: CASSFSGRGSYGYTF
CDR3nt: TGTGCCAGCAGTTTTTCGGGGAGGGGTTCATATGGCTACACCTTC

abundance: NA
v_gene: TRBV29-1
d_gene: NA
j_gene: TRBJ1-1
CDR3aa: CSVAEQGNTEAFF
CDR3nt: TGCAGCGTCGCCGAGCAGGGAAACACTGAAGCTTTCTTT

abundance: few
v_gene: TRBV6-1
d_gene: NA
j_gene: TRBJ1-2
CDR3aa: CASSRDTNYGYTF
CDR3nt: TGTGCCAGCAGTAGGGACACCAACTATGGCTACACCTTC

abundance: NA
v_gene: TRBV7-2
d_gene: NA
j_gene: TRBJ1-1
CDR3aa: CASSYRFPTEAFF
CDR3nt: TGTGCCAGCAGTTACAGGTTTCCCACTGAAGCTTTCTTT

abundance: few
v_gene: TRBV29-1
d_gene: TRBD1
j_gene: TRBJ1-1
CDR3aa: CSVARGPAMNTEAFF
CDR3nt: TGCAGCGTGGCCAGGGGGCCTGCGATGAACACTGAAGCTTTCTTT

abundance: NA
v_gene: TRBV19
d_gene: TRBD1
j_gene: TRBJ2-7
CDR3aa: CASSDLPDRDEQYF
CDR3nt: TGTGCCAGTAGTGACCTACCGGACAGGGACGAGCAGTACTTC

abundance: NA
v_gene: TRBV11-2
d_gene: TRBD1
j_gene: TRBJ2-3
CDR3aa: CASSPGTTGGRTDTQYF
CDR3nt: TGTGCCAGCAGCCCGGGAACGACAGGGGGACGTACAGATACGCAGTATTTT

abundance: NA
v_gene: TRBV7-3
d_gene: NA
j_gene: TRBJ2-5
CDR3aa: CASSLELQETQYF
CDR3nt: TGTGCCAGCAGCTTGGAACTACAAGAGACCCAGTACTTC

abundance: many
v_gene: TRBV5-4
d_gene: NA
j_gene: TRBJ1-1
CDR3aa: CAGGEKTNTEAFF
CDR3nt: TGTGCCGGGGGGGAGAAAACGAACACTGAAGCTTTCTTT

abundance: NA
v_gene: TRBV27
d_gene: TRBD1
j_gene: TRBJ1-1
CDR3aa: CASSRTGGTEAFF
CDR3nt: TGTGCCAGCAGCCGGACAGGGGGCACTGAAGCTTTCTTT

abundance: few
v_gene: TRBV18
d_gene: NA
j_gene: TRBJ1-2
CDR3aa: CASFPPGHRTYGYTF
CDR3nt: TGTGCCAGCTTCCCACCGGGACATCGAACCTATGGCTACACCTTC

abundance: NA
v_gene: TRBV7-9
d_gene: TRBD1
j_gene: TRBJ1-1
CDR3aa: CASKQGVNTEAFF
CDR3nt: TGTGCCAGTAAACAGGGGGTAAACACTGAAGCTTTCTTT

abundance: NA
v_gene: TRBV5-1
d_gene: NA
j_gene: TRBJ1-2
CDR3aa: CASSLAASGNYGYTF
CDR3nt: TGCGCCAGCAGCTTGGCCGCGTCAGGGAACTATGGCTACACCTTC

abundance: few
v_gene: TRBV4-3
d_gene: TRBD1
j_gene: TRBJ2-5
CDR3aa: CASSSGTGSYETQYF
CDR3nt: TGCGCCAGCAGCTCCGGGACAGGGTCGTACGAGACCCAGTACTTC

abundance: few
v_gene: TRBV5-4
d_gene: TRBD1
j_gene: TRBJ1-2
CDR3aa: CASSFGQGGLDGYTF
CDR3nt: TGTGCCAGCAGCTTCGGACAGGGAGGATTGGATGGCTACACCTTC

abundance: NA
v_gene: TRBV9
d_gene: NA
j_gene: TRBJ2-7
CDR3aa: CASSVVGASYEQYF
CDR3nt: TGTGCCAGCAGCGTCGTGGGGGCTTCCTACGAGCAGTACTTC

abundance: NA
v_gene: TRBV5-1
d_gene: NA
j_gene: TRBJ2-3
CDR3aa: CASSLTGRDTQYF
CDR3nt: TGCGCCAGCAGCTTGACGGGGAGGGATACGCAGTATTTT

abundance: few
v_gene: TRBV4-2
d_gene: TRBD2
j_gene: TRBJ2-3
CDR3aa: CASSSVRGGERDTQYF
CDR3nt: TGTGCCAGCAGCTCCGTCCGGGGGGGGGAGAGAGATACGCAGTATTTT

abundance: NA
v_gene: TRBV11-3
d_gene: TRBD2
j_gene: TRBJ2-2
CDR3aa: CASSFRGGDTGELFF
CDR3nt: TGTGCCAGCAGCTTCCGGGGAGGGGACACCGGGGAGCTGTTTTTT

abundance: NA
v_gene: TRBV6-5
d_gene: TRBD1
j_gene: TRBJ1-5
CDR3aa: CASSLGQGAAQPQHF
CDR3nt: TGTGCCAGCAGCCTTGGACAGGGGGCGGCTCAGCCCCAGCATTTT

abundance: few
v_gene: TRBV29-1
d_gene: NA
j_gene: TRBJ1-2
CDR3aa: CSVKDVIHGYTF
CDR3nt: TGCAGCGTTAAAGACGTAATCCATGGCTACACCTTC

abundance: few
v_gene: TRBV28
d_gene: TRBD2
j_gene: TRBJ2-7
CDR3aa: CASSPPRGSGGTYEQYF
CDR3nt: TGTGCCAGCAGTCCCCCCCGGGGGAGCGGGGGGACCTACGAGCAGTACTTC

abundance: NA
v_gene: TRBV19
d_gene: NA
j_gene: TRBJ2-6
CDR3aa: CASRVASSGANVLTF
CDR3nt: TGTGCCAGTAGGGTGGCTTCCTCTGGGGCCAACGTCCTGACTTTC

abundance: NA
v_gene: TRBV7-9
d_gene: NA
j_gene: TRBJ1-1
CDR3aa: CASSYDSVGWTEAFF
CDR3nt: TGTGCCAGCAGCTACGACTCGGTTGGGTGGACTGAAGCTTTCTTT

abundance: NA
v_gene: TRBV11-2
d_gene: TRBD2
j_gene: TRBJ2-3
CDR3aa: CASSFSLAGGFDTQYF
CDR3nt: TGTGCCAGCAGCTTCTCACTAGCGGGGGGCTTTGATACGCAGTATTTT

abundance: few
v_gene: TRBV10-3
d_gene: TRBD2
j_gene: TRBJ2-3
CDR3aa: CAISPRVSGSADTQYF
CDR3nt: TGTGCCATCAGCCCCCGGGTCAGCGGGAGTGCAGATACGCAGTATTTT